This TCR beta chain was identified during a study of T cells in Graves' hyperthyroidism and ophthalmopathy. What was amplified from RNA transcripts were TCR beta CDR3 regions. TCR CDR3 regions were first amplified by RT-PCR with HTBI primers. MiXCR was run by TCRdb on the multiplex PCR reads, yielding one entry per CDR3 protein. The sample has a few hundred thousand distinct CDR3 sequences; 12% to 15% are singletons. Germline-derived CDR1 and CDR2 are SGHTA and FQGTGA. The V and J ends lost 5 bases and 7 bases, in that order; junction bases with no gene match: 8. The CDR3 loop spans 14 amino acids. Sample: blood. This sequence originates from a woman between 35 and 50 years old with Graves' hyperthyroidism. This chain joins TRBV7-3 and TRBJ2-1, with 7 bases matching TRBD2. The CDR3 DNA sequence: TGTGCCAGCAGCAATGGACTAGAAGGGAATGAGCAGTTCTTC. The encoded protein is CASSNGLEGNEQFF.